The 26 T cell receptor beta chains given below trace back to one sample, sequenced in a study of cytomegalovirus exposure and HLA in healthy donors. Sequenced by immunoSEQ multiplex PCR; TCRdb stores in-frame clones only, minus some. The table records some 70,000 clones, approximately 80% of them present only once. Specimen: PBMCs. Receptors originate from a man under 40 in good health and CMV-seronegative.

This chain links TRBV4-1 with TRBJ2-1; 8 bases are shared with TRBD2. The CDR3 spans 17 residues. Germline V gene lookup returns CDR1 MGHRA and CDR2 YSYEKL. J was trimmed by 8 bases and V by 2 bases; bases with no gene match: 14. The chain's CDR3 is CASSQILTVSGVDEQFF. The DNA for the CDR3 is TGCGCCAGCAGCCAAATCCTGACGGTTAGCGGGGTAGATGAGCAGTTCTTC.

The V call is TRBV9, the J call TRBJ2-3; possibly TRBD1 for D (6 bases). Germline assignment: CDR1 SGDLS and CDR2 YYNGEE. Trimming shortened V by 2 bases and J by 4 bases, and 14 bases separated the two germline ends. CDR3 length equals 15 residues. The CDR3 is CASSVAGEIADTQYF. CDR3 DNA sequence: TGTGCCAGCAGCGTGGCAGGGGAGATCGCAGATACGCAGTATTTT.

The J gene is TRBJ2-2, the V gene TRBV5-6; the match to TRBD1 covers 8 bases. The junction had 14 bases not matched to a gene; V was cut back by 4 bases and J by 6 bases. The CDR3 is 17 residues long. Germline V lookup: CDR1 SGHDT, CDR2 YYEEEE. CDR3: CASSLGTGGWEPGELFF. The DNA of the CDR3 is TGTGCCAGCAGCCTAGGGACAGGCGGTTGGGAGCCCGGGGAGCTGTTTTTT.

The genes are TRBV13 and TRBJ2-7; possibly TRBD1 for D (5 bases). Germline CDR1 is PRHDT and CDR2 is FYEKMQ (reference sequence). The V end was cut by 1 base, the J end by 2 bases, with 9 bases between. The CDR3 has 14 amino acids. The CDR3: CASSLARETYEQYF. CDR3 coding DNA: TGTGCCAGCAGCTTAGCCAGGGAAACCTACGAGCAGTACTTC. The variable domain in full, with the rest retrieved from reference TRBV13 and TRBJ2-7, is AAGVIQSPRHLIKEKRETATLKCYPIPRHDTVYWYQQGPGQDPQFLISFYEKMQSDKGSIPDRFSAQQFSDYHSELNMSSLELGDSALYFCASSLARETYEQYFGPGTRLTVT.

The rearrangement links TRBV7-8 to TRBJ2-7; 7 bases are a match to TRBD1. V was clipped by 5 bases and J by 7 bases; unmatched bases: 8. In germline, CDR1 is SGHVS, CDR2 FQNEAQ. The CDR3 is made up of 13 amino acids. The CDR3 DNA reads TGTGCCAGCAGCGTGACAGGGTTTCGGGAGCAGTACGTC. Protein product: CASSVTGFREQYV.

The rearrangement links TRBV4-1 to TRBJ2-5, with TRBD2 matching over 7 bases. The CDR3 covers 16 residues. Germline values: CDR1 MGHRA, CDR2 YSYEKL. The V gene end was trimmed by 0 bases and the J gene end by 5 bases; junction bases not matched to a gene: 9. The CDR3 nucleotides are TGCGCCAGCAGCCAAGATCCTGGACTAGTTAGGGAGACCCAGTACTTC. Protein product: CASSQDPGLVRETQYF.

The gene calls are TRBV4-2 and TRBJ2-1, with 12 bases that match TRBD2. With V trimmed by 0 bases and J by 9 bases, 12 bases remained unmatched. Germline CDR1 reads LGHNA; CDR2 reads YNFKEQ. The CDR3 covers 18 residues. The CDR3 reads CASSQDLRTSGVIGEQFF. The CDR3 nucleotides are TGTGCCAGCAGCCAAGATCTACGGACTAGCGGGGTGATCGGTGAGCAGTTCTTC.

The chain combines TRBV10-2 with TRBJ1-4; D not resolved. CDR3 length equals 15 residues. V lost 3 bases to trimming and J lost 4 bases, with 12 bases between them. Germline V gene data show CDR1 as WSHSY and CDR2 as SAAADI. The CDR3 DNA reads as TGCGCCAGCAGTGACTCCTTGTCAGTTAATGAAAAACTGTTTTTT. This sequence encodes CASSDSLSVNEKLFF.

The CDR3 bases are TGTGCCAGCAGCTTCCTTACGGGCAATGAGCAGTTCTTC. This encodes CASSFLTGNEQFF. The chain uses TRBV7-2 and TRBJ2-1, with D unresolved. The length of the CDR3 is 13 residues. V was clipped by 3 bases and J by 6 bases, with 9 bases between them. CDR1 and CDR2 (germline): SGHTA, FQGNSA.

The chain combines TRBV2 with TRBJ2-1; D not certain. CDR3 length equals 13 residues. Per germline, CDR1 SNHLY and CDR2 FYNNEI. The V end was cut by 6 bases, the J end by 1 base, with 7 bases between. CDR3 protein: CASRRDSYNEQFF. The CDR3 nucleotides are TGTGCCAGCAGGCGAGATTCCTACAATGAGCAGTTCTTC.

The chain couples TRBV6-6 to TRBJ2-7, with a possible D match to TRBD2 (6 bases). The CDR3 length is 16 residues. The germline V gene encodes CDR1 MNHNY and CDR2 SVGAGI (reference sequence). V dropped 7 bases and J dropped 0 bases, with 19 bases sitting between them. The CDR3 sequence is CASIRTTTESSYEQYV. The CDR3 coding sequence is TGTGCCAGCATTAGGACTACCACGGAAAGCTCCTACGAGCAGTACGTC.

The J gene is TRBJ1-3, the V gene TRBV27; 7 bases fit TRBD1. The CDR3 is 16 residues long. Per the germline V gene, CDR1 is MNHEY and CDR2 is SMNVEV (reference sequence). The junction had 6 bases not matched to a gene; V was cut back by 4 bases and J by 0 bases. For the CDR3, the DNA is TGTGCCAGCAGTTCCTTGACAGGGAGCTCTGGAAACACCATATATTTT. Translated, it gives CASSSLTGSSGNTIYF.

The genes are TRBV30 and TRBJ1-2; D is perhaps TRBD1 (6 bases). V lost 4 bases, J lost 4 bases, and 10 bases lay in between. The CDR3 spans 12 residues. Looked up from germline, CDR1 is GTSNPN and CDR2 is SVGIG (reference sequence). CDR3 DNA sequence: TGTGCCTGGAAGACAGGTTCCTATGGCTACACCTTC. Its translation is CAWKTGSYGYTF. The full variable domain, completed using reference TRBV30 and TRBJ1-2, is SQTIHQWPATLVQPVGSPLSLECTVEGTSNPNLYWYRQAAGRGLQLLFYSVGIGQISSEVPQNLSASRPQDRQFILSSKKLLLSDSGFYLCAWKTGSYGYTFGSGTRLTVV.

The rearrangement uses TRBV28 and TRBJ2-4, with TRBD2 identical over 7 bases. The J segment lost 7 bases and the V segment lost 7 bases, leaving 13 bases of the junction unmatched. The CDR3 has 15 amino acids. Per germline, CDR1 MDHEN and CDR2 SYDVKM. The CDR3 loop is CASTPFAGGGNIQYF. CDR3 bases: TGTGCCAGCACACCATTCGCTGGGGGGGGGAACATTCAGTACTTC.

The rearrangement uses TRBV7-2 and TRBJ2-3, with D possibly TRBD2 on 6 matching bases. This CDR3 has 15 residues. V was clipped by 2 bases and J by 6 bases, with 15 bases between them. Per germline, CDR1 SGHTA and CDR2 FQGNSA. CDR3 in DNA: TGTGCCAGCAGCTTACTTTCGGGAGTTGTCGATACGCAGTATTTT. Residues: CASSLLSGVVDTQYF. Complete variable domain (other parts from reference TRBV7-2 and TRBJ2-3): GAGVSQSPSNKVTEKGKDVELRCDPISGHTALYWYRQSLGQGLEFLIYFQGNSAPDKSGLPSDRFSAERTGGSVSTLTIQRTQQEDSAVYLCASSLLSGVVDTQYFGPGTRLTVL.

The J gene is TRBJ2-3, the V gene TRBV11-2, with D maybe TRBD1 (6 bases). Germline-derived CDR1 and CDR2 are SGHAT and FQNNGV. Trimming removed 0 bases from V and 1 base from J, with 14 bases in between. The CDR3 is 17 amino acids. CDR3 nucleotide sequence: TGTGCCAGCAGCTTAGAAGAGGTGGGACACCGCACAGATACGCAGTATTTT. Its protein is CASSLEEVGHRTDTQYF.

This clone was recorded only once. The CDR3 DNA reads as TGTGCCAGCAGTAGGGACAGTACTAACTATGGCTACACCTTC. Residues: CASSRDSTNYGYTF. V usage is TRBV6-4 and J usage is TRBJ1-2; TRBD1 aligns across 7 bases. This CDR3 region has 14 residues. CDR1 and CDR2 from the germline V gene are MRHNA and SNTAGT. V gave up 5 bases and J gave up 0 bases; unmatched junction bases: 3.

This clone was seen only once. The genes are TRBV6-1 and TRBJ2-1, with 8 bases fitting TRBD2. Trimming at V came to 0 bases and at J to 4 bases, leaving 8 bases not matched to a gene. There are 17 residues in the CDR3. CDR1 and CDR2 from the germline V gene are MNHNS and SASEGT. CDR3 sequence (DNA): TGTGCCAGCAGTGAAGCTGGCCGGGGGGGCCCATACAATGAGCAGTTCTTC. Translated: CASSEAGRGGPYNEQFF.

This chain uses TRBV7-8 with TRBJ2-5; a weak D match, TRBD2 (6 bases). Per germline, CDR1 SGHVS and CDR2 FQNEAQ. The CDR3 runs 13 residues. The V end lost 5 bases, the J end lost 2 bases, and 9 bases lay between the germline ends. The DNA of the CDR3 is TGTGCCAGCAGCGCGGGACCGCAAGAGACCCAGTACTTC. Protein sequence: CASSAGPQETQYF.

V usage is TRBV7-2 and J usage is TRBJ1-4; 8 positions match TRBD1. Trimming at V came to 5 bases and at J to 4 bases, leaving 3 bases not matched to a gene. CDR1 SGHTA and CDR2 FQGNSA come from the germline V gene. The CDR3 runs 14 residues. The CDR3 bases are TGTGCCAGCAGCCGGACAGGGATTAATGAAAAACTGTTTTTT. The encoded protein is CASSRTGINEKLFF.

This clone has a single count. V is TRBV5-1 and J is TRBJ2-7; perhaps TRBD2 as D (7 bases). Trimming shortened V by 5 bases and J by 2 bases, and 14 bases separated the two germline ends. The CDR3 spans 14 residues. Germline V CDR1 and CDR2: SGHRS, YFSETQ. In DNA, the CDR3 is TGCGCCAGCAGTCGCGAGGGGGGGCCCTACGAGCAGTACTTC. It yields the protein CASSREGGPYEQYF.

The chain combines TRBV9 with TRBJ2-1, with 11 bases aligning to TRBD2. Germline trimming cut 0 bases from V and 9 bases from J; bases unmatched to any gene: 5. Germline assignment: CDR1 SGDLS and CDR2 YYNGEE. The CDR3 is made up of 15 amino acids. The CDR3 loop reads CASSVDSGGAIEQFF. CDR3 DNA sequence: TGTGCCAGCAGCGTAGATAGCGGGGGGGCAATTGAGCAGTTCTTC.

The gene calls are TRBV13 and TRBJ2-3; 11 bases line up with TRBD2. Germline V gene lookup returns CDR1 PRHDT and CDR2 FYEKMQ (reference sequence). This CDR3 is built from 17 residues. Unmatched junction bases numbered 9, after V lost 1 base and J lost 6 bases. The CDR3 DNA reads as TGTGCCAGCAGCTTAGAAGGTAGCGGGAGGGCCATGGATACGCAGTATTTT. This sequence encodes CASSLEGSGRAMDTQYF.

The V gene is TRBV4-3, the J gene TRBJ1-6; 7 nucleotides align to TRBD1. The CDR3 runs 17 residues. After removal of 6 bases from V and 8 bases from J, the junction contained 16 bases not matched to a gene. Germline-derived CDR1 and CDR2 are LGHNA and YSLEER. In DNA form, the CDR3 reads TGCGCCAGCAGTCGCCAACAGGGGAGTATCATTGATTCACCCCTCCACTTT. Its translation is CASSRQQGSIIDSPLHF.

The chain links TRBV25-1 to TRBJ2-2; perhaps TRBD2 as D (6 bases). This CDR3 is 15 amino acids long. Per the germline V gene, CDR1 is MGHDK and CDR2 is SYGVNS. V lost 1 base and J 1 base, leaving 7 bases between the germline ends. The CDR3 region is CASSELGLNTGELFF. As DNA, the CDR3 is TGTGCCAGCAGTGAATTGGGACTGAACACCGGGGAGCTGTTTTTT.

J is TRBJ2-7 and V is TRBV27, with D possibly TRBD2 on 5 matching bases. In germline, CDR1 is MNHEY, CDR2 SMNVEV (reference sequence). The length of the CDR3 is 14 residues. The V end lost 4 bases, the J end lost 6 bases, and 16 bases lay between the germline ends. CDR3 protein: CASSSPREGGEQYF. The CDR3 region has the DNA TGTGCCAGCAGTTCCCCCCGAGAGGGTGGCGAGCAGTACTTC.